These 27 T cell receptor beta chains came from one sample sequenced in a study of T-cell memory formation after mild COVID-19. TCRdb redid the calling of the 5' RACE reads with MiXCR, one entry per CDR3 protein. The sample yields tens of thousands of distinct CDR3 sequences, over 15% seen once. Sequenced sample: PBMCs or a T cell subset sorted from them (not recorded which). The source is an adult woman who had mild COVID-19 (a few samples of this study predate the infection). Cell type and time point are not known.

This clonotype occurred a few times. The rearrangement links TRBV7-2 to TRBJ2-7; weak D call: TRBD2 (5 bases). This CDR3 spans 14 amino acids. CDR1 and CDR2 from the germline V gene are SGHTA and FQGNSA. V lost 4 bases to trimming and J lost 2 bases, with 12 bases between them. CDR3 nucleotides: TGTGCCAGCAGCTCTCTAGCTGGAACCTACGAGCAGTACTTC. Its protein product is CASSSLAGTYEQYF.

This clonotype was detected a few times. The V call is TRBV24-1, the J call TRBJ1-5; 7 nucleotides match TRBD1. The CDR3 is 13 residues long. The V segment lost 4 bases and the J segment 6 bases; nucleotides outside the gene matches: 2. The germline gives CDR1 KGHDR, CDR2 SFDVKD. CDR3 residues: CATSDQGVQPQHF. The CDR3 bases are TGTGCCACCAGTGACCAGGGGGTTCAGCCCCAGCATTTT.

J is TRBJ2-2 and V is TRBV11-3; D unclear. Trimming shortened V by 5 bases and J by 3 bases, and 10 bases separated the two germline ends. The CDR3 runs 14 residues. Germline-derived CDR1 and CDR2 are SGHNT and YENEEA. For the CDR3, the DNA is TGTGCCAGCAGCCCGGTGGCATACACCGGGGAGCTGTTTTTT. Protein: CASSPVAYTGELFF.

This clonotype has only a few counts. V is TRBV9 and J is TRBJ2-7; D may be TRBD1 (7 bases). V was trimmed by 4 bases and J by 3 bases, leaving 14 bases between them. The CDR3 is 14 residues long. Germline CDR1 is SGDLS and CDR2 is YYNGEE. The CDR3: CASSSPGGGYEQYF. The CDR3 DNA is TGTGCCAGCAGCTCCCCAGGGGGAGGCTACGAGCAGTACTTC.

V usage is TRBV14 and J usage is TRBJ1-2; D gene ambiguous. CDR1 is SGHDN, CDR2 FVKESK, per germline. The CDR3 extends over 13 amino acids. Trimming removed 2 bases from V and 4 bases from J, with 8 bases in between. CDR3 loop: CASSQLQFYGYTF. DNA for the CDR3: TGTGCCAGCAGCCAATTGCAGTTCTATGGCTACACCTTC.

This clonotype was counted a few times. This sequence joins TRBV6-5 and TRBJ2-4; D is possibly TRBD1 (5 bases). Germline-derived CDR1 and CDR2 are MNHEY and SVGAGI. Trimming shortened V by 8 bases and J by 8 bases, and 13 bases separated the two germline ends. This CDR3 is 12 amino acids long. This chain's CDR3 is CASGALGDIQYF. The CDR3 coding sequence is TGTGCCAGCGGCGCCCTAGGGGACATTCAGTACTTC.

CDR3 DNA: TGTGCCAGCAGCCAATCCGGGACAGGGCTCGCTATTCAGTACTTC. Its protein product is CASSQSGTGLAIQYF. V gene TRBV7-9 combines with J gene TRBJ2-4; 9 bases map to TRBD1. The CDR3 totals 15 residues. Trimming removed 5 bases from V and 10 bases from J; junction bases left unmatched: 12. Germline CDR1 is SEHNR and CDR2 is FQNEAQ (reference sequence).

This clonotype has more than one count but fewer than ten. V and J are TRBV6-5 and TRBJ2-5; 7 bases map to TRBD1. Trimming removed 10 bases from V and 1 base from J; junction bases left unmatched: 24. This CDR3 spans 19 amino acids. Germline assignment: CDR1 MNHEY and CDR2 SVGAGI. This chain's CDR3 is CATALRTGDTHLIQETQYF. CDR3 nucleotide sequence: TGTGCCACAGCACTTAGGACAGGAGACACCCACTTAATCCAAGAGACCCAGTACTTC.

In this sample, this clonotype turned up a few times. This chain joins TRBV5-5 and TRBJ1-3, with D hard to call. The CDR3 sequence is 14 residues long. CDR1 SGHKS and CDR2 YYEKEE come from the germline V gene (reference sequence). V was cut by 4 bases and J by 1 base, with 9 bases left in between. In DNA form, the CDR3 reads TGTGCCAGCAGCGCATGGAGGTCTGGAAACACCATATATTTT. Protein: CASSAWRSGNTIYF.

This clonotype was picked up a small number of times. This chain joins TRBV27 and TRBJ1-1, with D possibly matching TRBD1 (5 bases). The CDR3 covers 14 residues. Trimming removed 5 bases at V and 1 base at J, with 11 bases between. CDR1 and CDR2 from the germline V gene are MNHEY and SMNVEV (reference sequence). DNA of the CDR3: TGTGCCAGCAGTCTGATTGGGGGGAACACTGAAGCTTTCTTT. Translation gives CASSLIGGNTEAFF.

This clonotype appeared many times. J is TRBJ2-1 and V is TRBV12-3 or TRBV12-4; 12 bases are shared with TRBD1. This CDR3 has 14 amino acids. Trimming removed 3 bases from V and 9 bases from J; junction bases left unmatched: 3. The chain's CDR3 is CASSFGTGGSEQFF. The DNA of the CDR3 is TGTGCCAGCAGTTTCGGGACAGGGGGCAGTGAGCAGTTCTTC.

The chain joins TRBV5-6 to TRBJ2-3; D remains unclear. Germline V gene data show CDR1 as SGHDT and CDR2 as YYEEEE. This CDR3 is built from 14 residues. The germline V and J ends were trimmed by 0 bases and 1 base, with 6 bases remaining between them. CDR3 nucleotides: TGTGCCAGCAGCTTGGTACACGGCACAGATACGCAGTATTTT. It translates to CASSLVHGTDTQYF.

This clonotype was observed a few times. The gene calls are TRBV12-3 or TRBV12-4 and TRBJ2-1; D gene unclear. V dropped 1 base and J dropped 10 bases, with 14 bases sitting between them. This CDR3 comprises 14 residues. As DNA, the CDR3 is TGTGCCAGCAGTTTAGACCCCTTTAAGGGCGAGCAGTTCTTC. Translation gives CASSLDPFKGEQFF.

V usage is TRBV24-1 and J usage is TRBJ2-7; D unresolved. The CDR3 contains 13 residues. Looked up from germline, CDR1 is KGHDR and CDR2 is SFDVKD. V lost 3 bases to trimming and J lost 4 bases, with 9 bases between them. Here the CDR3 DNA reads TGTGCCACCAGTGATCCAGACACTTACGAGCAGTACTTC. This translates into CATSDPDTYEQYF.

This clonotype was picked up a small number of times. The chain has TRBV12-3 or TRBV12-4 and TRBJ2-1, with TRBD2 matching 9 bases. The trim removed 3 bases at V and 3 bases at J, leaving 9 bases unmatched. This CDR3 spans 17 amino acids. CDR3 loop: CASSFPLAGLNYNEQFF. The CDR3 nucleotides read TGTGCCAGCAGTTTCCCCCTAGCGGGACTCAACTACAATGAGCAGTTCTTC.

The chain carries TRBV9 and TRBJ2-7; perhaps TRBD1 as D (5 bases). The germline V and J ends were trimmed by 0 bases and 0 bases, with 16 bases remaining between them. There are 17 residues in the CDR3. The germline CDR1 and CDR2 sequences are SGDLS and YYNGEE. The CDR3 coding sequence is TGTGCCAGCAGCGTAGACCCCCAGGGTACGGACTCCTACGAGCAGTACTTC. It codes for CASSVDPQGTDSYEQYF. Variable domain in full (rest from reference TRBV9 and TRBJ2-7): DSGVTQTPKHLITATGQRVTLRCSPRSGDLSVYWYQQSLDQGLQFLIQYYNGEERAKGNILERFSAQQFPDLHSELNLSSLELGDSALYFCASSVDPQGTDSYEQYFGPGTRLTVT.

J is TRBJ2-7 and V is TRBV7-9; 11 bases align to TRBD2. This CDR3 is built from 14 residues. Germline V lookup: CDR1 SEHNR, CDR2 FQNEAQ (reference sequence). V shed 4 bases and J 4 bases; nucleotides not matched to a gene: 3. DNA for the CDR3: TGTGCCAGCAGCTCCACTAGCGGGAGTTACGAGCAGTACTTC. Amino acids: CASSSTSGSYEQYF.

This clonotype was detected a few times. The rearrangement links TRBV5-1 to TRBJ2-7, with TRBD2 matching over 7 bases. The CDR3 extends over 15 amino acids. Germline lookup yields CDR1 SGHRS and CDR2 YFSETQ. J was trimmed by 0 bases and V by 3 bases; bases with no gene match: 6. The CDR3 spells CASSYGLVGSYEQYF. For the CDR3, the DNA is TGCGCCAGCAGCTATGGACTAGTCGGCTCCTACGAGCAGTACTTC. Full variable domain (rest looked up from reference TRBV5-1 and TRBJ2-7): KAGVTQTPRYLIKTRGQQVTLSCSPISGHRSVSWYQQTPGQGLQFLFEYFSETQRNKGNFPGRFSGRQFSNSRSEMNVSTLELGDSALYLCASSYGLVGSYEQYFGPGTRLTVT.

V and J are TRBV24-1 and TRBJ2-7; 9 positions match TRBD1. This CDR3 is built from 16 residues. CDR1 is KGHDR and CDR2 is SFDVKD in the germline V gene. J lost 4 bases, V lost 2 bases, and 8 bases had no gene match. Here the CDR3 DNA reads TGTGCCACCAGTGATTCGACAGGGGGTGGTTTATACGAGCAGTACTTC. The encoded protein is CATSDSTGGGLYEQYF.

The chain uses TRBV12-3 or TRBV12-4 and TRBJ2-5; a possible D gene is TRBD1 (5 bases). The CDR3 consists of 15 residues. The V end lost 6 bases, the J end lost 4 bases, and 18 bases lay between the germline ends. CDR3 sequence reads: CASSDTAGWRETQYF. Written as DNA, the CDR3 is TGTGCCAGCAGCGACACCGCAGGGTGGAGAGAGACCCAGTACTTC.

This clonotype was counted only a few times. V is TRBV5-1 and J is TRBJ2-3, with D possibly TRBD1 on 6 matching bases. Germline assignment: CDR1 SGHRS and CDR2 YFSETQ. The CDR3 totals 14 residues. Trimming removed 4 bases from V and 6 bases from J, with 15 bases in between. The CDR3 DNA reads TGCGCCAGCAGCCGGGACAAGCTCATGGATACGCAGTATTTT. It codes for CASSRDKLMDTQYF.

This clonotype came up many times. The chain employs TRBV4-3 and TRBJ2-5, with 7 bases aligning to TRBD1. Unmatched junction bases numbered 4, after V lost 2 bases and J lost 1 base. This CDR3 comprises 15 residues. Germline CDR1 reads LGHNA; CDR2 reads YSLEER. The CDR3 protein is CASSQPGQAQETQYF. DNA for the CDR3: TGCGCCAGCAGCCAACCCGGACAGGCCCAAGAGACCCAGTACTTC.

This clonotype was counted only a few times. The chain uses TRBV4-1 and TRBJ1-1; D perhaps matches TRBD1 (5 bases). V lost 0 bases and J lost 1, with 12 bases in between. CDR3 length equals 16 residues. Per the germline V gene, CDR1 is MGHRA and CDR2 is YSYEKL. CDR3 sequence (DNA): TGCGCCAGCAGCCAAGATTGGCAGGGCTGGAACACTGAAGCTTTCTTT. It encodes CASSQDWQGWNTEAFF.

The V gene is TRBV24-1, the J gene TRBJ2-7; no clear D gene. The CDR3 runs to 13 residues. The germline V and J ends were trimmed by 7 bases and 1 base, with 10 bases remaining between them. Germline V gene data show CDR1 as KGHDR and CDR2 as SFDVKD. The CDR3 DNA is TGTGCCACCAGCAAGGCAGCTTCCTACGAGCAGTACTTC. Residues: CATSKAASYEQYF.

The chain combines TRBV6-5 with TRBJ2-5; D is undetermined. From germline, CDR1 is MNHEY and CDR2 SVGAGI. The ends were cut back, 3 bases at V and 6 bases at J, with 17 bases in the middle. The CDR3 is 15 residues long. The CDR3 region is CASSYNPPERQTQYF. DNA for the CDR3: TGTGCCAGCAGTTATAACCCCCCTGAACGACAGACCCAGTACTTC.

This clonotype was found a few times. The chain uses TRBV7-9 and TRBJ2-7; tentatively, D is TRBD1 or TRBD2 (5 bases each). The CDR3 extends over 16 amino acids. Germline-derived CDR1 and CDR2 are SEHNR and FQNEAQ (reference sequence). V was cut by 1 base and J by 0 bases, with 13 bases left in between. The CDR3 nucleotides are TGTGCCAGCAGCTTAGGGGGGTCAGGGAACTCCTACGAGCAGTACTTC. Protein sequence: CASSLGGSGNSYEQYF.

This clonotype was seen a handful of times. This sequence joins TRBV12-3 or TRBV12-4 and TRBJ2-3; 7 nucleotides agree with TRBD1. V lost 9 bases to trimming and J lost 1 base; unmatched junction nucleotides: 4. CDR3 length equals 13 residues. The CDR3 is CASSGTGTDTQYF. Here the CDR3 DNA reads TGTGCCAGTTCCGGGACAGGCACAGATACGCAGTATTTT.